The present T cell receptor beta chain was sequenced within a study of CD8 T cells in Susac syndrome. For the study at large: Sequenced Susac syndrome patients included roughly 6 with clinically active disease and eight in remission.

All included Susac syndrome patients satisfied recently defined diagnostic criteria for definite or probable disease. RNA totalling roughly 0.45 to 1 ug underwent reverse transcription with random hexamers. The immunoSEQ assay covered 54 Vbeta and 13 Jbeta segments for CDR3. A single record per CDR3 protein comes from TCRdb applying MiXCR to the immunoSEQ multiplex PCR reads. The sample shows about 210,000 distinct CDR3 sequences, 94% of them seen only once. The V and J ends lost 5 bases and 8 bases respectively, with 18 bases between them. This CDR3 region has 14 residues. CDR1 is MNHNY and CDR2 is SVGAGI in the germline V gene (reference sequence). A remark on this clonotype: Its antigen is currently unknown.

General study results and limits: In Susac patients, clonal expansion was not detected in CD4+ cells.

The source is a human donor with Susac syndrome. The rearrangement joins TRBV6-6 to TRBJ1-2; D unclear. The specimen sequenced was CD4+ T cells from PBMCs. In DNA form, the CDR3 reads TGTGCCAGCAGTAGGACCAGCTCCGACTGGGGCTACACCTTC. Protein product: CASSRTSSDWGYTF.